Below are 22 T cell receptor beta chains sequenced from a single sample in a study of blood T cell repertoires in COVID-19. The data were produced by immunoSEQ multiplex PCR, yet TCRdb's version contains in-frame clones alone and is incomplete. The profile covers about 210,000 clones, with roughly 86% appearing a single time and about 9.3% taken by the ten largest. Sequencing was done on a sample of PBMCs or T cells enriched from blood (not recorded which). The receptors stem from a man aged 18 to 29 with acute COVID-19.

The chain joins TRBV27 to TRBJ2-2; 9 nucleotides align to TRBD2. Germline V gene sequence: CDR1 MNHEY, CDR2 SMNVEV (reference sequence). CDR3 length equals 16 residues. V lost 5 bases and J lost 5; bases outside the gene matches: 9. The CDR3, as DNA: TGTGCCAGCAGTACGATAGCGGGGGACTTAACCGGGGAGCTGTTTTTT. It encodes CASSTIAGDLTGELFF.

The chain employs TRBV4-1 and TRBJ1-1; D perhaps matches TRBD1 (5 bases). CDR1 and CDR2 (germline): MGHRA, YSYEKL. The CDR3 runs to 15 residues. Trimming pared 1 base from V and 4 bases from J, leaving 13 bases between. The CDR3 spells CASSQAPSRGTEAFF. CDR3 DNA: TGCGCCAGCAGCCAAGCCCCTTCTAGGGGCACTGAAGCTTTCTTT.

This chain uses TRBV9 with TRBJ2-2; D is undetermined. Germline V gives CDR1 SGDLS, CDR2 YYNGEE. The CDR3 length is 15 residues. The ends were cut back, 7 bases at V and 1 base at J, with 14 bases in the middle. CDR3 bases: TGTGCCAGCGCTGTGCGCCCCCTGAACACCGGGGAGCTGTTTTTT. Amino acids: CASAVRPLNTGELFF.

DNA of the CDR3: TGTGCCAGCTCACCGCGGTCTATCCGTGAAAAACTGTTTTTT. This gives the protein CASSPRSIREKLFF. The V and J genes are TRBV18 and TRBJ1-4; D not certain. The V gene's germline CDR1 is KGHSH and CDR2 LQKENI. The CDR3 is 14 amino acids. V was shortened by 3 bases and J by 7 bases, with 12 bases between the two germline ends.

The chain has TRBV11-2 and TRBJ1-2; 8 positions agree with TRBD1. CDR1 and CDR2 (germline): SGHAT, FQNNGV. The V gene end was trimmed by 5 bases and the J gene end by 4 bases; junction bases not matched to a gene: 15. This CDR3 is 17 amino acids long. The CDR3 DNA sequence: TGTGCCAGCAGCAATATTTCTAATCCGGGACAGGCCTATGGCTACACCTTC. This sequence encodes CASSNISNPGQAYGYTF.

This chain links TRBV29-1 with TRBJ1-4, with a weak D call TRBD1 (5 bases). The germline CDR1 and CDR2 sequences are SQVTM and ANQGSEA. The CDR3 is made up of 12 amino acids. V lost 6 bases and J lost 3, with 8 bases in between. As DNA, the CDR3 is TGCAGCGTAACGGGGGCTAATGAAAAACTGTTTTTT. This translates into CSVTGANEKLFF. The full variable domain, completed using reference TRBV29-1 and TRBJ1-4, is SAVISQKPSRDICQRGTSLTIQCQVDSQVTMMFWYRQQPGQSLTLIATANQGSEATYESGFVIDKFPISRPNLTFSTLTVSNMSPEDSSIYLCSVTGANEKLFFGSGTQLSVL.

The J gene is TRBJ2-3, the V gene TRBV10-2, with TRBD1 matching over 7 bases. The germline CDR1 and CDR2 sequences are WSHSY and SAAADI. The CDR3 spans 18 residues. Trimming took 0 bases from V and 2 from J; bases not matched to a gene: 11. CDR3 region: CASSESTGWAPNTDTQYF. CDR3 in DNA: TGCGCCAGCAGTGAGTCGACAGGGTGGGCCCCGAACACAGATACGCAGTATTTT.

The chain joins TRBV19 to TRBJ1-2, with 9 bases aligning to TRBD1. Germline CDR1 LNHDA, CDR2 SQIVND (reference sequence). Unmatched junction bases numbered 10, after V lost 9 bases and J lost 5 bases. The CDR3 covers 14 residues. The DNA of the CDR3 is TGTGCCAGCCGGGACAGGGAAGTGGGGTATGGCTACACCTTC. This sequence encodes CASRDREVGYGYTF.

There are a few counts of this clone. This rearrangement joins TRBV11-3 to TRBJ1-1, with a possible D match to TRBD1 (5 bases). The CDR3 is made up of 14 amino acids. Germline CDR1 reads SGHNT; CDR2 reads YENEEA. V gave up 4 bases and J gave up 1 base, with 10 bases separating them. CDR3 DNA sequence: TGTGCCAGCAGCTCAGGCGGACAGAACACTGAAGCTTTCTTT. Amino acids: CASSSGGQNTEAFF.

The rearrangement joins TRBV27 to TRBJ1-2; perhaps TRBD1 as D (5 bases). The CDR3 has 15 amino acids. Per germline, CDR1 MNHEY and CDR2 SMNVEV (reference sequence). V lost 0 bases and J lost 6, with 14 bases in between. CDR3 sequence reads: CASSLSGGGGHGYTF. Written as DNA, the CDR3 is TGTGCCAGCAGTTTATCGGGGGGAGGTGGACATGGCTACACCTTC.

The V gene is TRBV2, the J gene TRBJ1-4; D is perhaps TRBD1 (6 bases). This CDR3 has 15 amino acids. Trimming cost V 4 bases and J 7 bases, with 16 bases left between them. Germline V gives CDR1 SNHLY, CDR2 FYNNEI. CDR3 DNA sequence: TGTGCCAGCAGTGCCCAACCAGGGGTTGCTGAAAAACTGTTTTTT. Its protein product is CASSAQPGVAEKLFF. Filled out from reference TRBV2 and TRBJ1-4, the complete variable domain reads EPEVTQTPSHQVTQMGQEVILRCVPISNHLYFYWYRQILGQKVEFLVSFYNNEISEKSEIFDDQFSVERPDGSNFTLKIRSTKLEDSAMYFCASSAQPGVAEKLFFGSGTQLSVL.

J is TRBJ1-1 and V is TRBV18, with 7 positions matching TRBD1. CDR3 length: 15 residues. Germline V gene sequence: CDR1 KGHSH, CDR2 LQKENI. V lost 3 bases and J lost 3; bases outside the gene matches: 7. CDR3 in amino acids: CASSPSGGQYTEAFF. The CDR3 nucleotides are TGTGCCAGCTCACCGTCAGGGGGTCAGTACACTGAAGCTTTCTTT.

J is TRBJ1-1 and V is TRBV15; D remains ambiguous. CDR3 length equals 15 residues. V was trimmed by 0 bases and J by 4 bases, leaving 12 bases between them. CDR1 is LNHNV and CDR2 is YYDKDF in the germline V gene (reference sequence). CDR3 DNA sequence: TGTGCCACCAGCAGAGATCGGCATCCTAGCACTGAAGCTTTCTTT. Translating it yields CATSRDRHPSTEAFF.

In this sample, this clone turned up once. The V call is TRBV5-1, the J call TRBJ2-5, with 11 bases lining up with TRBD2. Germline assignment: CDR1 SGHRS and CDR2 YFSETQ. The V gene end was trimmed by 4 bases and the J gene end by 2 bases; junction bases not matched to a gene: 4. The CDR3 totals 15 residues. CDR3 amino acids: CASSHGTSGQETQYF. The CDR3 DNA reads as TGCGCCAGCAGCCACGGGACTAGCGGACAAGAGACCCAGTACTTC. Filled out from reference TRBV5-1 and TRBJ2-5, the complete variable domain reads KAGVTQTPRYLIKTRGQQVTLSCSPISGHRSVSWYQQTPGQGLQFLFEYFSETQRNKGNFPGRFSGRQFSNSRSEMNVSTLELGDSALYLCASSHGTSGQETQYFGPGTRLLVL.

The rearrangement uses TRBV4-2 and TRBJ1-1; D is perhaps TRBD1 (5 bases). V was clipped by 1 base and J by 3 bases, with 12 bases between them. CDR3 length: 15 residues. Germline CDR1 LGHNA, CDR2 YNFKEQ. The chain's CDR3 is CASSQGGVGDTEAFF. CDR3 nucleotide sequence: TGTGCCAGCAGCCAAGGTGGGGTAGGGGACACTGAAGCTTTCTTT.

This chain uses TRBV7-6 with TRBJ2-7; 8 positions match TRBD2. Germline assignment: CDR1 SGHVS and CDR2 FNYEAQ. V lost 8 bases, J lost 4 bases, and 13 bases stayed unmatched. The CDR3 has 15 residues. CDR3 coding DNA: TGTGCCAGCTCGATCGGGGGGGCAGGGAAGTACGAGCAGTACTTC. Translated, it gives CASSIGGAGKYEQYF.

The rearrangement uses TRBV29-1 and TRBJ2-7; 8 bases match TRBD2. V lost 6 bases to trimming and J lost 1 base; unmatched junction nucleotides: 5. Per the germline V gene, CDR1 is SQVTM and CDR2 is ANQGSEA. The CDR3 runs 13 residues. The CDR3: CSVAGGGSYEQYF. DNA of the CDR3: TGCAGCGTCGCGGGGGGAGGGTCCTACGAGCAGTACTTC.

The CDR3 loop reads CASSESGTGVYGYTF. CDR3 nucleotides: TGTGCCAGCAGCGAATCCGGGACAGGGGTTTATGGCTACACCTTC. This sequence joins TRBV9 and TRBJ1-2; 10 bases are a match to TRBD1. The CDR3 sequence is 15 residues long. The V and J ends lost 3 bases and 5 bases, in that order; junction bases with no gene match: 7. The germline V gene encodes CDR1 SGDLS and CDR2 YYNGEE.

This chain uses TRBV30 with TRBJ1-6; possible D gene TRBD1, 6 bases. Germline V gene sequence: CDR1 GTSNPN, CDR2 SVGIG (reference sequence). This CDR3 is 14 amino acids long. Trimming took off 5 bases at V and 10 bases at J, with 18 bases between the two ends. Here the CDR3 reads CAWQTGTYRSPLHF. CDR3 DNA: TGTGCCTGGCAAACAGGGACCTATAGGTCACCCCTCCACTTT.

This clone was recorded a few times. The rearrangement uses TRBV12-3 or TRBV12-4 and TRBJ1-2, with a weak D call TRBD1 (6 bases). V lost 5 bases and J 2 bases, leaving 9 bases between the germline ends. The CDR3 length is 13 residues. The CDR3 DNA reads as TGTGCCAGCAGTGGGCAGGGGAACTATGGCTACACCTTC. The encoded protein is CASSGQGNYGYTF.

The rearrangement links TRBV28 to TRBJ1-1; 9 bases map to TRBD1. Germline V gene lookup returns CDR1 MDHEN and CDR2 SYDVKM. Germline trimming cut 5 bases from V and 11 bases from J; bases unmatched to any gene: 12. This CDR3 has 14 residues. Here the CDR3 DNA reads TGTGCCAGCAGTACCGCCGGGACAGGGTCTGTCGCTTTCTTT. Amino acid sequence: CASSTAGTGSVAFF.

This clone was detected once. The chain couples TRBV27 to TRBJ1-1, with no clear D. This CDR3 comprises 12 residues. Per germline, CDR1 MNHEY and CDR2 SMNVEV (reference sequence). Trimming left V 6 bases short and J 4 bases short, with 9 bases between. The CDR3 region is CASRSSITEAFF. The CDR3 nucleotides read TGTGCCAGCAGATCTAGTATCACTGAAGCTTTCTTT.